This TCR beta chain is drawn from a study of synovial regulatory T cells in juvenile arthritis. Study conclusions and caveats: Blood Treg cells that were inflammation-associated showed lower TCR diversity than other blood Treg cells.

This CDR3 comprises 14 residues. DNA was not recorded. Germline V lookup: CDR1 MDHEN, CDR2 SYDVKM. The repertoire was sequenced with immunoSEQ multiplex PCR; TCRdb's copy has only in-frame clones and lacks some. This sample's table reports approximately 10,000 clones. About this clone itself: Its antigen is unidentified.

The rearrangement joins TRBV28 to TRBJ2-7; TCRdb proposes TRBD2, but this gene call is untestable without DNA. This clonotype originated in a donor aged 2-29 years with juvenile idiopathic arthritis. Sequenced input: Treg cells from blood. Subset meaning: remaining (HLA-DR-negative) circulating blood Treg cells. CDR3: CASSPPGTTPQQYF.